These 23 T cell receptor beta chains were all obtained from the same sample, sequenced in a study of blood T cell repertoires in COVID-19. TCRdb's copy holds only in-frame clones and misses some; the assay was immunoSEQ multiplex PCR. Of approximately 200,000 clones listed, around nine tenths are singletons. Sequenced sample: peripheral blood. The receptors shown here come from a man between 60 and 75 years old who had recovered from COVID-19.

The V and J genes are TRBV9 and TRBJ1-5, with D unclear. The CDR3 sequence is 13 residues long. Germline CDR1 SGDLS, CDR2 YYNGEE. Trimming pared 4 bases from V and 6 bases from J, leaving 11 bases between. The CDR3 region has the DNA TGTGCCAGCAGCTCGACCGGGAGTCAGCCCCAGCATTTT. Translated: CASSSTGSQPQHF.

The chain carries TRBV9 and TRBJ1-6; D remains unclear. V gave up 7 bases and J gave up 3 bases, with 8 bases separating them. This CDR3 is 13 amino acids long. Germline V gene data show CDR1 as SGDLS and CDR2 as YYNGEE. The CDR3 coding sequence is TGTGCCAGCCGGAGGGACTATAATTCACCCCTCCACTTT. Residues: CASRRDYNSPLHF. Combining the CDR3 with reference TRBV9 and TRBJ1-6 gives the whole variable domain DSGVTQTPKHLITATGQRVTLRCSPRSGDLSVYWYQQSLDQGLQFLIQYYNGEERAKGNILERFSAQQFPDLHSELNLSSLELGDSALYFCASRRDYNSPLHFGNGTRLTVT.

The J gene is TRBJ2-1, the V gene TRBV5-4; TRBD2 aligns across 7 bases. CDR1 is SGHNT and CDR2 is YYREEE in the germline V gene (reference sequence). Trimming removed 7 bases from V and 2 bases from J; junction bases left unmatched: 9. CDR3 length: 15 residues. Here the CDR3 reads CASRLPSGPYNEQFF. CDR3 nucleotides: TGTGCCAGCCGACTCCCTAGCGGCCCCTACAATGAGCAGTTCTTC.

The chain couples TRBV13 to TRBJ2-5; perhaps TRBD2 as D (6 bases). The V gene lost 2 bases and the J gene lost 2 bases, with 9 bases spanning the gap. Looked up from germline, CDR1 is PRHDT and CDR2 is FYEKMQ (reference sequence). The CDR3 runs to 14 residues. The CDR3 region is CASSLRLGQETQYF. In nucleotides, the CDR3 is TGTGCCAGCAGCTTAAGACTAGGACAAGAGACCCAGTACTTC.

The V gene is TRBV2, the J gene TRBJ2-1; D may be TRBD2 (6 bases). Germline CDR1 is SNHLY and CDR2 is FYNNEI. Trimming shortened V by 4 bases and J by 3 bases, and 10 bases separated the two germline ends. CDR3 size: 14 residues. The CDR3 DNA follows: TGTGCCAGCAGTGGGGGGGTGAGCTACAATGAGCAGTTCTTC. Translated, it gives CASSGGVSYNEQFF.

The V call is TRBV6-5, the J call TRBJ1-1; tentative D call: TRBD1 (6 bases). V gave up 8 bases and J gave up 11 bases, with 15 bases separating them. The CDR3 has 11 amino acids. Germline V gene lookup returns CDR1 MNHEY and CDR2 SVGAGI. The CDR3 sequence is CASLRGTTAFF. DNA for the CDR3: TGTGCCAGCCTCAGGGGCACCACGGCTTTCTTT.

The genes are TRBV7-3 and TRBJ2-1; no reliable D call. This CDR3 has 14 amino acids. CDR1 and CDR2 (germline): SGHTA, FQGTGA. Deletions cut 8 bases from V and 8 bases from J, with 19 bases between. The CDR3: CASAERLSWDEQFF. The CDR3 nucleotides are TGTGCCAGCGCGGAGCGCCTGAGCTGGGATGAGCAGTTCTTC.

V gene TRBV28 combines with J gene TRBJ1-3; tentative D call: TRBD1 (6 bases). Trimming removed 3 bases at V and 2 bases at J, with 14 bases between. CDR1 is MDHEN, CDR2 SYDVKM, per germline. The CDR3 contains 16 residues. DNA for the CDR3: TGTGCCAGCAGTTTCGGGGGGCGGTGGACTGGAAACACCATATATTTT. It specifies CASSFGGRWTGNTIYF.

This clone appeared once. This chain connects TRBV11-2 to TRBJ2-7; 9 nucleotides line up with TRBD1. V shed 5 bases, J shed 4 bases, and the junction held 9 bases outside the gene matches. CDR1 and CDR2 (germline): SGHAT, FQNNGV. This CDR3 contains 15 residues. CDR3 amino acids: CASSLGTGLAYEQYF. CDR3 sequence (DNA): TGTGCCAGCAGCCTCGGGACAGGGTTGGCGTACGAGCAGTACTTC.

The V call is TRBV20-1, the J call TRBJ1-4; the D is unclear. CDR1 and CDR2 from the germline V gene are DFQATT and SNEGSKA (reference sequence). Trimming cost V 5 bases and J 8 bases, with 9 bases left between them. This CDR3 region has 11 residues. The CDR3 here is CSAPFQEKLFF. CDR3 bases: TGCAGTGCTCCCTTCCAGGAAAAACTGTTTTTT.

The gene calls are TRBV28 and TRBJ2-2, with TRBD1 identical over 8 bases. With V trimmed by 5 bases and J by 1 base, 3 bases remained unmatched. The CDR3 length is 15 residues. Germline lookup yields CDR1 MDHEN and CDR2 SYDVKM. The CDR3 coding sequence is TGTGCCAGCAGTCAGACAGGGGTGAACACCGGGGAGCTGTTTTTT. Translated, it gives CASSQTGVNTGELFF.

CDR3 DNA sequence: TGTGCCAGCAGCGTAGAGAAGCGGATCACAGATACGCAGTATTTT. This gives the protein CASSVEKRITDTQYF. The chain combines TRBV9 with TRBJ2-3; tentatively, D is TRBD2 (5 bases). This CDR3 has 15 residues. V lost 0 bases, J lost 2 bases, and 10 bases lay in between. Germline V gives CDR1 SGDLS, CDR2 YYNGEE.

CDR3 sequence reads: CASSLSPVGGQPQHF. The CDR3 DNA reads TGTGCCAGCAGTTTATCCCCCGTAGGAGGGCAGCCCCAGCATTTT. This chain connects TRBV27 to TRBJ1-5; D not resolved. CDR3 length: 15 residues. Germline-derived CDR1 and CDR2 are MNHEY and SMNVEV (reference sequence). The germline V and J ends were trimmed by 0 bases and 7 bases, with 13 bases remaining between them.

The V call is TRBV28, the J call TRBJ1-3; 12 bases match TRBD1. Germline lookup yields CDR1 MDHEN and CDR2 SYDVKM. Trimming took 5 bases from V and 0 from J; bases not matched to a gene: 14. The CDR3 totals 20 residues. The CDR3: CASSRRPGTGGLSSGNTIYF. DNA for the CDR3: TGTGCCAGCAGTCGCCGGCCCGGGACAGGGGGCCTGAGCTCTGGAAACACCATATATTTT.

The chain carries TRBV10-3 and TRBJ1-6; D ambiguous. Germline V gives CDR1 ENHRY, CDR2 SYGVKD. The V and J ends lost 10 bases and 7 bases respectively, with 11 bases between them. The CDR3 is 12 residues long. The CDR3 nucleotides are TGTGCCACCCGGTCCGGGAATTCACCCCTCCACTTT. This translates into CATRSGNSPLHF.

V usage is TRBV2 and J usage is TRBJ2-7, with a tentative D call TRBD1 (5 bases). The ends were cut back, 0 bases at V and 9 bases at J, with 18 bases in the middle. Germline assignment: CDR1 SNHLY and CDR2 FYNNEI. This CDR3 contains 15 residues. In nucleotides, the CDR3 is TGTGCCAGCAGTGAAGCGCTTGCAGGGTGGAGTTCGCAGTACTTC. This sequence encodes CASSEALAGWSSQYF.

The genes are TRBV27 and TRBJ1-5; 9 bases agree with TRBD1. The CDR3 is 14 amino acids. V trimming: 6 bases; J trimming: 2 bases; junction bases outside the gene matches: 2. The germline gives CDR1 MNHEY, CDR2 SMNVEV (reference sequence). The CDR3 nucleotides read TGTGCCAGCAGACGGACAGGGGGCAATCAGCCCCAGCATTTT. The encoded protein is CASRRTGGNQPQHF.

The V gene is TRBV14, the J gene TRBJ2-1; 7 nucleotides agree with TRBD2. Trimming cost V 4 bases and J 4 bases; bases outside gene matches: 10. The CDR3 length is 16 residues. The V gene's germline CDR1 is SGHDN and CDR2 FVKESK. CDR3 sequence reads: CASSPRPGLSYNEQFF. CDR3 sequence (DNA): TGTGCCAGCAGCCCACGACCGGGACTAAGTTACAATGAGCAGTTCTTC.

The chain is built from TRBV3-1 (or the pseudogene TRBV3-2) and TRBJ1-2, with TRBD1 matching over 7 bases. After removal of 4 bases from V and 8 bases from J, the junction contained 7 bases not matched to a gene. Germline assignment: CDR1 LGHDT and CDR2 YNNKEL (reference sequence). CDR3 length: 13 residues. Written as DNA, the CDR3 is TGTGCCAGCAGCCTGGGACAGTCGTGGGGCTACACCTTC. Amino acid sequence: CASSLGQSWGYTF.

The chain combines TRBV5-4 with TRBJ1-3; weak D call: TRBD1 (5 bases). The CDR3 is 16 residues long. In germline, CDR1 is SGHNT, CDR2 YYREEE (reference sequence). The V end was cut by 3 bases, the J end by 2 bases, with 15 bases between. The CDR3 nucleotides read TGTGCCAGCAGCTCGAGACTGGGACTGACTGGAAACACCATATATTTT. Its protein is CASSSRLGLTGNTIYF.

The CDR3 bases are TGCGCCAGCAGTGAGTCCTCGGACGGAGGCTACGAGCAGTACTTC. It codes for CASSESSDGGYEQYF. V usage is TRBV10-1 and J usage is TRBJ2-7, with a weak D call TRBD2 (5 bases). V lost 0 bases, J lost 3 bases, and 12 bases lay in between. The germline CDR1 and CDR2 sequences are WNHNN and SYGVQD (reference sequence). The length of the CDR3 is 15 residues.

The CDR3 sequence is CASSRPMNTEAFF. The CDR3, as DNA: TGTGCCAGCAGTCGACCTATGAACACTGAAGCTTTCTTT. The chain links TRBV6-6 to TRBJ1-1; D is unclear. The length of the CDR3 is 13 residues. Trimming pared 5 bases from V and 0 bases from J, leaving 7 bases between. In germline, CDR1 is MNHNY, CDR2 SVGAGI (reference sequence).

In DNA form, the CDR3 reads TGTGCCAGCAGCCAAGTTGGGCTAGCGGGAGGACAAGAGACCCAGTACTTC. This gives the protein CASSQVGLAGGQETQYF. The V call is TRBV4-2, the J call TRBJ2-5; 11 nucleotides agree with TRBD2. This CDR3 contains 17 residues. V was clipped by 1 base and J by 2 bases; unmatched bases: 6. Germline V gene data show CDR1 as LGHNA and CDR2 as YNFKEQ.